The source of this TCR beta chain is a study of blood T cells in healthy people across ages. The CDR3 runs to 12 residues. Germline lookup yields CDR1 DFQATT and CDR2 SNEGSKA (reference sequence). Study-wide results and caveats: Estimates of total diversity, which came from one million sequenced T cells, were considered to be underestimates. Shifts in expanded clonotypes may have been confounded by donor CMV status, which was unknown. Long-lived donors exceeded aged donors in naive CD4+ cells and diversity.

With respect to this clonotype: Its antigen is unidentified.

Whenever a sample was processed, at least 6 million PBMCs were isolated. The authors ran a second PCR of 7 to 11 cycles using a sample-barcoded 5' primer and a J-beta primer mix. Via MiXCR, TCRdb re-called the 5' RACE reads, giving one row per CDR3 protein. The sample yields about 1.8 million distinct CDR3 sequences, 49% seen once. The origin of this receptor is a woman in her forties in good health. This chain joins TRBV20-1 and TRBJ1-2; tentative D call: TRBD1 (5 bases). The material sequenced was blood. Here the CDR3 reads CSAPTARDGYTF. The CDR3 nucleotides read TGCAGCGCACCGACGGCCAGGGACGGCTACACCTTC.